The 20 T cell receptor beta chains below were found in one sample sequenced in a study of identical twins. One entry per CDR3 protein results from TCRdb running MiXCR on the 5' RACE reads. The sample yields 550,000 to 800,000 distinct CDR3 sequences, just over 7% seen once. These same records also appear under a second study, on yellow fever vaccine responses in identical twins.

Sequenced input: PBMCs. The receptor source for this set is a woman aged 18-29 years in good health.

This clonotype was seen only a few times. V and J are TRBV27 and TRBJ2-1; no definite D call. Trimming shortened V by 2 bases and J by 6 bases, and 17 bases separated the two germline ends. CDR1 and CDR2 (germline): MNHEY, SMNVEV (reference sequence). The CDR3 spans 16 residues. The CDR3 DNA sequence: TGTGCCAGCAGTTTAAGTGGGCCTACCCTGGGCAATGAGCAGTTCTTC. It encodes CASSLSGPTLGNEQFF.

J is TRBJ2-3 and V is TRBV2; unclear D gene. V was cut by 0 bases and J by 2 bases, with 12 bases left in between. The CDR3 totals 16 residues. The germline gives CDR1 SNHLY, CDR2 FYNNEI. The DNA for the CDR3 is TGTGCCAGCAGTGAAGCGGGCAGAACCTTCACAGATACGCAGTATTTT. Amino acid sequence: CASSEAGRTFTDTQYF.

The chain recombines TRBV5-5 with TRBJ1-5, with D unresolved. The CDR3 is made up of 14 amino acids. V gave up 0 bases and J gave up 9 bases, with 13 bases separating them. CDR1 and CDR2 (germline): SGHKS, YYEKEE (reference sequence). The CDR3 is CASSLDEGLRPQHF. The DNA of the CDR3 is TGTGCCAGCAGCTTGGACGAGGGTCTGAGGCCCCAGCATTTT.

This sequence joins TRBV29-1 and TRBJ1-1; D possibly corresponds to TRBD1 (5 bases). Trimming took 4 bases from V and 6 from J, leaving 9 bases between them. The CDR3 has 11 amino acids. The germline CDR1 and CDR2 sequences are SQVTM and ANQGSEA. CDR3 DNA: TGCAGCGTTGGGGGGGACCCTGAAGCTTTCTTT. Its protein is CSVGGDPEAFF.

This clonotype was seen repeatedly, ten times or more. J is TRBJ1-5 and V is TRBV5-6; TRBD1 agrees at 7 bases. The CDR3 consists of 15 residues. J was trimmed by 0 bases and V by 4 bases; bases with no gene match: 4. Germline V CDR1 and CDR2: SGHDT, YYEEEE. In nucleotides, the CDR3 is TGTGCCAGCAGCCAGGGACAGTATAGCAATCAGCCCCAGCATTTT. This gives the protein CASSQGQYSNQPQHF. Drawing the rest from reference TRBV5-6 and TRBJ1-5, the complete variable domain is DAGVTQSPTHLIKTRGQQVTLRCSPKSGHDTVSWYQQALGQGPQFIFQYYEEEERQRGNFPDRFSGHQFPNYSSELNVNALLLGDSALYLCASSQGQYSNQPQHFGDGTRLSIL.

This clonotype was picked up many times. This chain joins TRBV12-3 or TRBV12-4 and TRBJ2-7; maybe TRBD1 (8 bases). This CDR3 spans 15 amino acids. Trimming stripped 5 bases from V and 2 bases from J, with 16 bases between. In nucleotides, the CDR3 is TGTGCCAGCAGTCCCCGACAGGGGAGGGCCTACGAGCAGTACTTC. The encoded protein is CASSPRQGRAYEQYF.

At least ten counts were recorded for this clonotype. The rearrangement links TRBV5-1 to TRBJ2-7; TRBD2 is a possible D gene (5 bases). CDR1 and CDR2 from the germline V gene are SGHRS and YFSETQ. This CDR3 comprises 14 residues. Trimming stripped 1 base from V and 0 bases from J, with 8 bases between. The CDR3 protein is CASSLPGVSYEQYF. CDR3 in DNA: TGCGCCAGCAGCTTGCCCGGGGTCTCCTACGAGCAGTACTTC.

This clonotype has at least ten counts. The rearrangement links TRBV20-1 to TRBJ2-3; maybe TRBD2 (6 bases). The germline V and J ends were trimmed by 5 bases and 6 bases, with 18 bases remaining between them. Germline V gene lookup returns CDR1 DFQATT and CDR2 SNEGSKA (reference sequence). This CDR3 has 14 amino acids. CDR3 sequence reads: CSAALYGGRDTQYF. The CDR3 DNA follows: TGCAGTGCTGCATTATATGGAGGGCGGGATACGCAGTATTTT.

The gene calls are TRBV28 and TRBJ2-5, with TRBD2 identical over 14 bases. Looked up from germline, CDR1 is MDHEN and CDR2 is SYDVKM. The CDR3 totals 16 residues. Trimming removed 5 bases from V and 7 bases from J; junction bases left unmatched: 9. The CDR3 DNA sequence: TGTGCCAGCAGTCCGACTAGCGGGAGGGCCGCGGGGACCCAGTACTTC. It specifies CASSPTSGRAAGTQYF.

The rearrangement links TRBV6-2 or TRBV6-3 to TRBJ2-1, with 10 bases aligning to TRBD2. Germline V gives CDR1 MNHEY, CDR2 SVGEGT. V was pared by 6 bases and J by 7 bases, with 9 bases of the junction left unmatched. The CDR3 consists of 15 residues. CDR3 DNA sequence: TGTGCCAGCAGGGGAGGACTAGCGGCCCGTAATGAGCAGTTCTTC. Amino acid sequence: CASRGGLAARNEQFF.

This clonotype appeared a few times. V usage is TRBV12-3 or TRBV12-4 and J usage is TRBJ1-1; no definite D call. Trimming cost V 7 bases and J 4 bases, with 13 bases left between them. This CDR3 has 13 amino acids. As DNA, the CDR3 is TGTGCCAGCACTCGTGAGGCTGGCACTGAAGCTTTCTTT. Protein: CASTREAGTEAFF.

The rearrangement joins TRBV5-1 to TRBJ2-3; 7 bases agree with TRBD2. The CDR3 length is 17 residues. Germline-derived CDR1 and CDR2 are SGHRS and YFSETQ. The ends lost 4 bases at V and 4 bases at J; junction bases unmatched: 15. The CDR3 sequence: CASSPVPSAGVPDTQYF. CDR3 DNA sequence: TGCGCCAGCAGCCCCGTTCCTAGCGCGGGGGTCCCAGATACGCAGTATTTT.

The chain couples TRBV7-6 to TRBJ2-3; TRBD2 agrees at 11 bases. This CDR3 is 19 amino acids long. The V gene's germline CDR1 is SGHVS and CDR2 FNYEAQ. J gave up 5 bases and V 5 bases, and 18 bases lay outside the gene matches. The CDR3 loop reads CASSQDLAGGGEYRDTQYF. CDR3 coding DNA: TGTGCCAGCAGCCAGGACTTAGCGGGAGGGGGAGAATACCGAGATACGCAGTATTTT.

The rearrangement joins TRBV2 to TRBJ2-7, with TRBD1 matching over 8 bases. Germline V gene lookup returns CDR1 SNHLY and CDR2 FYNNEI. With V trimmed by 3 bases and J by 2 bases, 6 bases remained unmatched. The CDR3 spans 15 residues. The CDR3 nucleotides read TGTGCCAGCAGTGAGCGGACAGGGCGGACCTACGAGCAGTACTTC. Translated, it gives CASSERTGRTYEQYF. The variable domain in full, with the rest retrieved from reference TRBV2 and TRBJ2-7, is EPEVTQTPSHQVTQMGQEVILRCVPISNHLYFYWYRQILGQKVEFLVSFYNNEISEKSEIFDDQFSVERPDGSNFTLKIRSTKLEDSAMYFCASSERTGRTYEQYFGPGTRLTVT.

A few counts support this clonotype. The V and J genes are TRBV28 and TRBJ2-7; D perhaps matches TRBD1 (5 bases). Trimming shortened V by 2 bases and J by 6 bases, and 11 bases separated the two germline ends. Per germline, CDR1 MDHEN and CDR2 SYDVKM. This CDR3 spans 13 amino acids. The CDR3 here is CASSLQGIGEQYV. The CDR3 DNA follows: TGTGCCAGCAGTTTACAGGGAATCGGCGAGCAGTACGTC.

Only a few counts were recorded for this clonotype. The chain joins TRBV3-1 to TRBJ2-5; 10 bases are shared with TRBD2. V was pared by 1 base and J by 1 base, with 3 bases of the junction left unmatched. Germline values: CDR1 LGHDT, CDR2 YNNKEL (reference sequence). CDR3 length: 16 amino acids. As DNA, the CDR3 is TGTGCCAGCAGCCAAGCGTCTAGCGGGGGCCAAGAGACCCAGTACTTC. The encoded protein is CASSQASSGGQETQYF.

The V call is TRBV10-3, the J call TRBJ2-2; D may correspond to TRBD1 or TRBD2 (5 bases each). The CDR3 sequence is 14 residues long. Germline V gene data show CDR1 as ENHRY and CDR2 as SYGVKD. Trimming removed 6 bases from V and 9 bases from J, with 17 bases in between. CDR3: CAISPGLLCWELFF. The CDR3 region has the DNA TGTGCCATCAGCCCGGGGCTCCTCTGCTGGGAGCTGTTTTTT.

Ten or more counts support this clonotype. The chain recombines TRBV12-3 or TRBV12-4 with TRBJ2-1, with unresolved D. V gave up 6 bases and J gave up 8 bases, with 11 bases separating them. The CDR3 contains 12 residues. DNA of the CDR3: TGTGCCAGCAGCCGCTTTTTCTATGAGCAGTTCTTC. It translates to CASSRFFYEQFF.

This clonotype was observed many times. This chain uses TRBV5-1 with TRBJ2-7; the match to TRBD2 covers 7 bases. V shed 0 bases, J shed 7 bases, and the junction held 13 bases outside the gene matches. This CDR3 contains 16 residues. Germline V CDR1 and CDR2: SGHRS, YFSETQ. CDR3 sequence (DNA): TGCGCCAGCAGCTTGGTCCAGCGGGACCACCTACTAGAGCAGTACTTC. This sequence encodes CASSLVQRDHLLEQYF.

Only a few counts were recorded for this clonotype. The genes are TRBV29-1 and TRBJ1-2; 7 bases line up with TRBD1. Losses at the gene ends were 2 bases for V and 4 bases for J; bases not matched to a gene: 4. Germline CDR1 is SQVTM and CDR2 is ANQGSEA. The CDR3 runs to 13 residues. CDR3 DNA: TGCAGCGTTGAAAAGGGGGCTAGCTATGGCTACACCTTC. This sequence encodes CSVEKGASYGYTF.